The 21 T cell receptor beta chains given below trace back to one sample, sequenced in a study of memory B cells and T cells in multiple sclerosis. After stimulus-free culture, autoproliferating CFSE-dim and non-proliferating CFSE-high T cells were sequenced separately. Pooled replicate wells came from 5x10^7 CFSE-labeled PBMCs cultured approximately seven days without stimulus. Their antigen targets remain unknown. The table came from immunoSEQ multiplex PCR; TCRdb's copy has only in-frame clones and leaves some out. The table records approximately 12,000 clones, 84% of them present only once. The sequencing sample was made of PBMCs from blood kept in culture. The receptors originated from a human donor with multiple sclerosis.

The chain is built from TRBV10-1 and TRBJ1-4; 9 bases line up with TRBD1. This CDR3 has 15 residues. V lost 5 bases, J lost 4 bases, and 5 bases stayed unmatched. Germline V CDR1 and CDR2: WNHNN, SYGVQD (reference sequence). CDR3 protein: CASSPGQGSNEKLFF. The CDR3 nucleotides read TGCGCCAGCAGTCCCGGACAGGGGAGTAATGAAAAACTGTTTTTT.

This clone is a singleton in its sample. The rearrangement joins TRBV27 to TRBJ2-7, with D perhaps assigned TRBD1 or TRBD2 (6 bases each). V lost 6 bases and J 0 bases, leaving 15 bases between the germline ends. This CDR3 is built from 15 residues. The germline V gene has CDR1 MNHEY and CDR2 SMNVEV (reference sequence). The CDR3 region has the DNA TGTGCCAGCAGAGCTGGGGGGCGACGCTCCTACGAGCAGTACTTC. Residues: CASRAGGRRSYEQYF.

The chain links TRBV2 to TRBJ2-7; 9 bases match TRBD2. J gave up 0 bases and V 8 bases, and 17 bases lay outside the gene matches. Germline V CDR1 and CDR2: SNHLY, FYNNEI. The CDR3 totals 18 residues. The CDR3 loop is CASSVLAGQKGASYEQYF. As DNA, the CDR3 is TGTGCCAGCTCTGTACTAGCGGGCCAAAAAGGGGCCTCCTACGAGCAGTACTTC.

The chain couples TRBV6-5 to TRBJ1-2, with 7 positions matching TRBD1. CDR3 length equals 14 residues. Germline V gives CDR1 MNHEY, CDR2 SVGAGI. V lost 8 bases, J lost 6 bases, and 12 bases stayed unmatched. In DNA, the CDR3 is TGTGCCAGCGGTCTGAACAGGGGCATCCATGGCTACACCTTC. Residues: CASGLNRGIHGYTF.

The chain carries TRBV27 and TRBJ2-7, with D perhaps matching TRBD1 or TRBD2 (5 bases each). Germline values: CDR1 MNHEY, CDR2 SMNVEV (reference sequence). V was trimmed by 1 base and J by 1 base, leaving 11 bases between them. This CDR3 is built from 15 residues. CDR3 in amino acids: CASSLLGDVSYEQYF. The CDR3 DNA sequence: TGTGCCAGCAGTTTATTGGGGGATGTGTCCTACGAGCAGTACTTC.

This sequence joins TRBV2 and TRBJ2-3, with TRBD2 as a possible D gene (5 bases). Germline V CDR1 and CDR2: SNHLY, FYNNEI. Trimming cost V 8 bases and J 0 bases, with 15 bases left between them. This CDR3 region has 15 residues. The CDR3 here is CASARRASSTDTQYF. CDR3 sequence (DNA): TGTGCCAGCGCCCGGCGGGCCAGTAGCACAGATACGCAGTATTTT.

There are a few counts of this clone. V and J are TRBV4-1 and TRBJ2-2; either TRBD1 or TRBD2 may supply D (5 bases each). Trimming shortened V by 1 base and J by 5 bases, and 11 bases separated the two germline ends. Germline V gene data show CDR1 as MGHRA and CDR2 as YSYEKL. This CDR3 spans 15 amino acids. CDR3: CASSQGGVETGELFF. For the CDR3, the DNA is TGCGCCAGCAGCCAAGGAGGGGTAGAAACCGGGGAGCTGTTTTTT.

The gene calls are TRBV5-4 and TRBJ2-1; the match to TRBD2 covers 7 bases. V lost 7 bases, J lost 0 bases, and 4 bases stayed unmatched. The CDR3 is made up of 14 amino acids. CDR1 and CDR2 from the germline V gene are SGHNT and YYREEE (reference sequence). The CDR3 DNA reads TGTGCCAGCGGGGGGGGGAGCTCCTACAATGAGCAGTTCTTC. It specifies CASGGGSSYNEQFF.

This sequence joins TRBV11-2 and TRBJ2-2; TRBD1 aligns across 10 bases. The CDR3 spans 17 residues. CDR1 and CDR2 (germline): SGHAT, FQNNGV. V shed 5 bases, J shed 6 bases, and the junction held 12 bases outside the gene matches. The CDR3 loop reads CASSPKTGTGVAGELFF. The CDR3, as DNA: TGTGCCAGCAGCCCGAAGACCGGGACAGGGGTAGCCGGGGAGCTGTTTTTT. The full variable domain, with the rest looked up from reference TRBV11-2 and TRBJ2-2, is EAGVAQSPRYKIIEKRQSVAFWCNPISGHATLYWYQQILGQGPKLLIQFQNNGVVDDSQLPKDRFSAERLKGVDSTLKIQPAKLEDSAVYLCASSPKTGTGVAGELFFGEGSRLTVL.

This clone occurred once. The chain has TRBV11-2 and TRBJ2-2; D is possibly TRBD2 (7 bases). Trimming removed 2 bases from V and 5 bases from J, with 15 bases in between. There are 16 residues in the CDR3. Per the germline V gene, CDR1 is SGHAT and CDR2 is FQNNGV. CDR3 bases: TGTGCCAGCAGCTTATCGGGCGGGGGCCGGACCGGGGAGCTGTTTTTT. Translated, it gives CASSLSGGGRTGELFF. The full variable domain, completed using reference TRBV11-2 and TRBJ2-2, is EAGVAQSPRYKIIEKRQSVAFWCNPISGHATLYWYQQILGQGPKLLIQFQNNGVVDDSQLPKDRFSAERLKGVDSTLKIQPAKLEDSAVYLCASSLSGGGRTGELFFGEGSRLTVL.

The chain's CDR3 is CASSMTGTVNTEAFF. The CDR3 DNA sequence: TGTGCCAGCAGCATGACCGGGACAGTGAACACTGAAGCTTTCTTT. This chain joins TRBV7-6 and TRBJ1-1, with 7 nucleotides matching TRBD1. With V trimmed by 5 bases and J by 0 bases, 6 bases remained unmatched. CDR1 and CDR2 from the germline V gene are SGHVS and FNYEAQ. The CDR3 has 15 amino acids.

The chain couples TRBV30 to TRBJ1-5; maybe TRBD1 (6 bases). The CDR3 covers 13 residues. The germline V gene has CDR1 GTSNPN and CDR2 SVGIG (reference sequence). The V gene lost 1 base and the J gene lost 2 bases, with 6 bases spanning the gap. The CDR3 DNA reads TGTGCCTGGAGTGGACAGGGCAATCAGCCCCAGCATTTT. Translated, it gives CAWSGQGNQPQHF. Using reference TRBV30 and TRBJ1-5 for the parts outside the CDR3, the full variable domain is SQTIHQWPATLVQPVGSPLSLECTVEGTSNPNLYWYRQAAGRGLQLLFYSVGIGQISSEVPQNLSASRPQDRQFILSSKKLLLSDSGFYLCAWSGQGNQPQHFGDGTRLSIL.

V is TRBV5-1 and J is TRBJ2-2; 7 bases map to TRBD1. J was trimmed by 8 bases and V by 0 bases; bases with no gene match: 4. Germline values: CDR1 SGHRS, CDR2 YFSETQ. The CDR3 spans 14 residues. CDR3 in DNA: TGCGCCAGCAGCTTGGGACAGGGAACGGGGGAGCTGTTTTTT. This gives the protein CASSLGQGTGELFF.

This sequence joins TRBV7-2 and TRBJ1-3; D is possibly TRBD1 (5 bases). V was cut by 2 bases and J by 4 bases, with 12 bases left in between. Germline CDR1 is SGHTA and CDR2 is FQGNSA. The CDR3 is made up of 15 amino acids. Here the CDR3 DNA reads TGTGCCAGCAGCTTATCCGCGACAGCAGGAAACACCATATATTTT. This gives the protein CASSLSATAGNTIYF.

The chain has TRBV28 and TRBJ1-1, with TRBD1 identical over 7 bases. From germline, CDR1 is MDHEN and CDR2 SYDVKM. The V and J ends lost 11 bases and 11 bases, in that order; junction bases with no gene match: 8. The CDR3 is 10 amino acids. The CDR3 nucleotides are TGTGCCGGAGGGGGCGCTCCCGCTTTCTTT. It is translated as CAGGGAPAFF.

This chain links TRBV30 with TRBJ2-1; 8 bases fit TRBD2. V was clipped by 6 bases and J by 6 bases; unmatched bases: 1. Germline lookup yields CDR1 GTSNPN and CDR2 SVGIG (reference sequence). This CDR3 is 11 amino acids long. CDR3: CACGRGNEQFF. DNA for the CDR3: TGTGCCTGCGGGAGGGGCAATGAGCAGTTCTTC.

This chain connects TRBV5-1 to TRBJ2-7, with 7 nucleotides matching TRBD2. This CDR3 is 15 amino acids long. The trim removed 4 bases at V and 4 bases at J, leaving 11 bases unmatched. CDR1 and CDR2 (germline): SGHRS, YFSETQ. Written as DNA, the CDR3 is TGCGCCAGCAGCCCACGAATAGCGGGCGATTACGAGCAGTACTTC. This gives the protein CASSPRIAGDYEQYF.

This chain joins TRBV19 and TRBJ1-2; D gene uncertain. The CDR3 loop spans 13 amino acids. The V end lost 8 bases, the J end lost 5 bases, and 15 bases lay between the germline ends. Germline lookup yields CDR1 LNHDA and CDR2 SQIVND (reference sequence). This CDR3 reads CASRAGVGYGYTF. The CDR3 nucleotides are TGTGCCAGTCGGGCCGGGGTTGGGTATGGCTACACCTTC.

CDR3 protein: CSVFRGYNEQFF. CDR3 nucleotide sequence: TGCAGCGTTTTCAGAGGGTACAATGAGCAGTTCTTC. This chain joins TRBV29-1 and TRBJ2-1; TRBD2 is a possible D gene (5 bases). The length of the CDR3 is 12 residues. Germline CDR1 reads SQVTM; CDR2 reads ANQGSEA. V lost 5 bases and J lost 4, with 9 bases in between.

J is TRBJ1-2 and V is TRBV4-2; a weak D match, TRBD1 (5 bases). CDR3 length: 13 amino acids. Trimming took 2 bases from V and 4 from J, leaving 8 bases between them. Germline V lookup: CDR1 LGHNA, CDR2 YNFKEQ. CDR3 protein: CASSQRGFYGYTF. CDR3 coding DNA: TGTGCCAGCAGCCAAAGGGGATTCTATGGCTACACCTTC.

This clone was seen a few times. The V gene is TRBV30, the J gene TRBJ1-2, with unresolved D. This CDR3 spans 15 amino acids. V gave up 0 bases and J gave up 5 bases, with 16 bases separating them. In germline, CDR1 is GTSNPN, CDR2 SVGIG (reference sequence). In DNA, the CDR3 is TGTGCCTGGAGTGTGAATGAACAGCTCGGATATGGCTACACCTTC. This sequence encodes CAWSVNEQLGYGYTF.